The 22 T cell receptor beta chains below all came from one sample that was sequenced in a study of OX40 agonist ivuxolimab in advanced cancers. Receptor libraries were prepared by the immunoSEQ multiplex PCR assay. The table was pulled from immuneACCESS by TCRdb, which kept in-frame rearrangements only. Such tables lose some clones; where checked, under half of the loss comes from unresolved V genes, and the rest has no known cause. The sample contains tens of thousands of clones, less than 95% of them found a single time. 1.5% to 2% of the sample belongs to the ten largest clones. Sample: CD4+ or CD8+ T cells sorted from blood, taken in a trial of the OX40 agonist ivuxolimab. Receptors originate from an adult with an advanced solid tumor such as melanoma, head and neck, liver or kidney cancer.

This chain uses TRBV7-2 with TRBJ1-2, with 10 bases aligning to TRBD1. This CDR3 has 14 residues. V lost 5 bases and J lost 7; bases outside the gene matches: 7. Looked up from germline, CDR1 is SGHTA and CDR2 is FQGNSA. The DNA of the CDR3 is TGTGCCAGCAGCCCTCAGGGACAGGGGCTTGGCTACACCTTC. It codes for CASSPQGQGLGYTF.

This sequence joins TRBV2 and TRBJ2-7; 7 positions agree with TRBD1. This CDR3 is 13 amino acids long. The germline V gene encodes CDR1 SNHLY and CDR2 FYNNEI. J lost 0 bases, V lost 7 bases, and 3 bases had no gene match. The CDR3: CASTRQGSYEQYF. DNA of the CDR3: TGTGCCAGCACCAGACAGGGCTCCTACGAGCAGTACTTC.

The V and J genes are TRBV7-9 and TRBJ2-1; TRBD1 matches 9 bases. CDR3 length: 15 amino acids. Losses at the gene ends were 5 bases for V and 3 bases for J; bases not matched to a gene: 5. CDR1 SEHNR and CDR2 FQNEAQ come from the germline V gene (reference sequence). Here the CDR3 DNA reads TGTGCCAGCAGCCTGGACAGGGGTTACTACAATGAGCAGTTCTTC. Its translation: CASSLDRGYYNEQFF.

The rearrangement joins TRBV18 to TRBJ1-1; D is undetermined. V was shortened by 2 bases and J by 7 bases, with 8 bases between the two germline ends. This CDR3 comprises 12 residues. Germline values: CDR1 KGHSH, CDR2 LQKENI. The CDR3 protein is CASSPDGYEAFF. CDR3 sequence (DNA): TGTGCCAGCTCACCAGACGGCTATGAAGCTTTCTTT.

The chain has TRBV5-1 and TRBJ2-1; tentatively, D is TRBD2 (5 bases). CDR1 and CDR2 from the germline V gene are SGHRS and YFSETQ. This CDR3 region has 13 residues. Trimming removed 4 bases at V and 10 bases at J, with 15 bases between. The CDR3 protein is CASSLSPRREQFF. CDR3 bases: TGCGCCAGCAGCCTATCCCCTCGGAGGGAGCAGTTCTTC.

The gene calls are TRBV29-1 and TRBJ1-2, with a weak D call TRBD1 (5 bases). Per germline, CDR1 SQVTM and CDR2 ANQGSEA. The length of the CDR3 is 10 residues. The V end was cut by 6 bases, the J end by 4 bases, with 6 bases between. CDR3 region: CSVDSYGYTF. In DNA, the CDR3 is TGCAGCGTAGACAGCTATGGCTACACCTTC.

The CDR3 DNA follows: TGTGCCAGCAAGTCCAGGGGCGAAGGCACTGAAGCTTTCTTT. It specifies CASKSRGEGTEAFF. The V and J genes are TRBV19 and TRBJ1-1, with D perhaps matching TRBD1 (6 bases). There are 14 residues in the CDR3. Deletions cut 9 bases from V and 4 bases from J, with 18 bases between. Germline CDR1 is LNHDA and CDR2 is SQIVND (reference sequence).

V usage is TRBV9 and J usage is TRBJ2-1, with TRBD2 matching over 7 bases. With V trimmed by 2 bases and J by 4 bases, 9 bases remained unmatched. Germline V gene sequence: CDR1 SGDLS, CDR2 YYNGEE. The CDR3 is 16 amino acids. This CDR3 reads CASSVVAGPGYNEQFF. The CDR3 DNA is TGTGCCAGCAGCGTGGTAGCGGGCCCGGGGTACAATGAGCAGTTCTTC.

The CDR3 region is CASSQDPNGYEQYF. The CDR3 DNA reads TGCGCCAGCAGCCAAGACCCTAACGGGTACGAGCAGTACTTC. The chain employs TRBV4-1 and TRBJ2-7; D is unclear. The CDR3 is 14 amino acids. Germline CDR1 and CDR2: MGHRA and YSYEKL. V lost 0 bases, J lost 4 bases, and 10 bases lay in between.

The chain recombines TRBV29-1 with TRBJ2-1, with D perhaps TRBD2 (6 bases). This CDR3 comprises 13 residues. Germline V lookup: CDR1 SQVTM, CDR2 ANQGSEA. The V end lost 6 bases, the J end lost 4 bases, and 13 bases lay between the germline ends. The CDR3 DNA reads TGCAGCGTCCGGGACTCTTCTTACAATGAGCAGTTCTTC. This sequence encodes CSVRDSSYNEQFF.

This chain links TRBV28 with TRBJ2-7, with TRBD1 matching over 9 bases. Germline CDR1 reads MDHEN; CDR2 reads SYDVKM. The ends lost 3 bases at V and 3 bases at J; junction bases unmatched: 9. The CDR3 has 16 amino acids. Here the CDR3 reads CASSFTGTGTFYEQYF. CDR3 DNA sequence: TGTGCCAGCAGTTTCACCGGGACAGGGACCTTCTACGAGCAGTACTTC.

The J gene is TRBJ1-4, the V gene TRBV6-5; D uncertain. The CDR3 is 14 amino acids. The germline V and J ends were trimmed by 4 bases and 7 bases, with 13 bases remaining between them. The germline V gene encodes CDR1 MNHEY and CDR2 SVGAGI. CDR3 DNA: TGTGCCAGCAGTTTGGGATTTGGAGGTGAAAAACTGTTTTTT. It codes for CASSLGFGGEKLFF.

This clone was seen once. The J gene is TRBJ2-5, the V gene TRBV10-3; TRBD2 agrees at 7 bases. The CDR3 runs to 14 residues. The V gene end was trimmed by 5 bases and the J gene end by 1 base; junction bases not matched to a gene: 4. Germline V gives CDR1 ENHRY, CDR2 SYGVKD. The CDR3 here is CAISRPGGQETQYF. CDR3 nucleotide sequence: TGTGCCATCAGTAGACCGGGAGGCCAAGAGACCCAGTACTTC.

This rearrangement joins TRBV30 to TRBJ2-3, with a possible D match to TRBD1 (6 bases). The CDR3 extends over 15 amino acids. CDR1 is GTSNPN, CDR2 SVGIG, per germline (reference sequence). Trimming took 2 bases from V and 2 from J, leaving 14 bases between them. CDR3 DNA: TGTGCCTGGAGTCCCGGATCAGGGGACACAGATACGCAGTATTTT. Protein sequence: CAWSPGSGDTDTQYF.

The table lists this clone with a few counts. The chain employs TRBV28 and TRBJ1-6; 7 nucleotides align to TRBD1. V gave up 6 bases and J gave up 0 bases; unmatched junction bases: 8. CDR1 and CDR2 (germline): MDHEN, SYDVKM. This CDR3 has 17 residues. The CDR3 DNA reads TGTGCCAGCAGGGCACTCACAGGGGACTCCTATAATTCACCCCTCCACTTT. Translated: CASRALTGDSYNSPLHF. The whole variable domain, filled in from reference TRBV28 and TRBJ1-6, reads DVKVTQSSRYLVKRTGEKVFLECVQDMDHENMFWYRQDPGLGLRLIYFSYDVKMKEKGDIPEGYSVSREKKERFSLILESASTNQTSMYLCASRALTGDSYNSPLHFGNGTRLTVT.

The V call is TRBV4-2, the J call TRBJ1-1; possible D gene TRBD1, 5 bases. CDR1 is LGHNA, CDR2 YNFKEQ, per germline. V lost 0 bases and J lost 4, with 9 bases in between. The CDR3 is made up of 14 amino acids. As DNA, the CDR3 is TGTGCCAGCAGCCAAGAGGGGGGGAGCACTGAAGCTTTCTTT. Encoded protein: CASSQEGGSTEAFF.

This clone occurred a few times. CDR3 residues: CATSRDRTDIQYF. DNA of the CDR3: TGTGCCACCAGCAGAGATAGGACAGATATTCAGTACTTC. The rearrangement links TRBV15 to TRBJ2-4; maybe TRBD1 (6 bases). The germline CDR1 and CDR2 sequences are LNHNV and YYDKDF (reference sequence). V lost 0 bases, J lost 10 bases, and 10 bases lay in between. CDR3 length equals 13 residues.

The chain links TRBV6-1 to TRBJ2-7; D might be TRBD1 (5 bases). Per germline, CDR1 MNHNS and CDR2 SASEGT. The V end was cut by 3 bases, the J end by 6 bases, with 15 bases between. There are 14 residues in the CDR3. CDR3 coding DNA: TGTGCCAGCAGTGAGCAGGGTGTGTTCCCCGAGCAGTACTTC. It encodes CASSEQGVFPEQYF.

The chain joins TRBV11-2 to TRBJ1-1; D is unclear. V lost 5 bases to trimming and J lost 4 bases, with 11 bases between them. Germline loops: CDR1 SGHAT, CDR2 FQNNGV. The CDR3 sequence is 13 residues long. CDR3 amino acids: CASSRRVGTEAFF. The CDR3 DNA reads as TGTGCCAGCAGCCGGAGGGTGGGCACTGAAGCTTTCTTT.

This clone was observed once. J is TRBJ2-1 and V is TRBV5-1; D unresolved. The CDR3 is 15 residues long. Germline values: CDR1 SGHRS, CDR2 YFSETQ. V was shortened by 2 bases and J by 3 bases, with 12 bases between the two germline ends. The CDR3 region has the DNA TGCGCCAGCAGCTTAAGTCAAGGAAACTACAATGAGCAGTTCTTC. Residues: CASSLSQGNYNEQFF.

The chain joins TRBV6-1 to TRBJ2-7; D perhaps matches TRBD1 (5 bases). Germline V lookup: CDR1 MNHNS, CDR2 SASEGT. The CDR3 is 15 amino acids. V lost 6 bases to trimming and J lost 3 bases, with 18 bases between them. The CDR3 protein is CASSPTSYRGYEQYF. The CDR3 DNA reads TGTGCCAGCAGCCCGACATCATATAGGGGCTACGAGCAGTACTTC.

The chain couples TRBV27 to TRBJ2-2; D unresolved. With 7 bases removed from V and 4 bases from J, the gap between germline ends came to 7 bases. Germline CDR1 is MNHEY and CDR2 is SMNVEV (reference sequence). The CDR3 runs to 12 residues. The CDR3 DNA follows: TGTGCCAGCAAATTACTCACCGGGGAGCTGTTTTTT. Translated: CASKLLTGELFF.